Listed below are T cell receptor beta chains from one sample, sequenced in a study of T cell repertoires in cytomegalovirus infection. Their target antigens are unknown. TCRdb itself ran the reads through MiXCR, one entry per CDR3 protein. The sample holds fewer than 1,000,000 distinct CDR3 sequences; approximately 33% are singletons and the top ten take 13%. Here the sequenced sample was cultured CD8+ T cells from PBMCs, taken from culture after CMV antigen stimulation. The receptors were gathered from a human donor in good health (CMV status not recorded). Some clones in this sample may be carry-over from other donors' samples. Both conserved end residues are trimmed from each CDR3. Not every row has a clone size; where given, it reads once, few, many or a size class.

TRBJ2-3	TRBV27	-	ASRPDPSTDTQY
TRBJ2-1	TRBV20-1	-	SPRTVVLYNEQF
TRBJ2-7	TRBV5-5	-	ASSLDSPVYEQY
TRBJ1-4	TRBV4-1	once	ASSQFNPGQASRTNEKLF
TRBJ2-2	TRBV5-4	-	ASSLRRERNTGELF
TRBJ2-6	TRBV7-6	few	ASSLAGSYSSGANVLT
TRBJ2-4	TRBV29-1	few	SVEAGSSVAKNIQY
TRBJ2-1	TRBV2	few	ASRGTAHNEQF
TRBJ1-2	TRBV28	few	ASSFSFTDMDYGYT
TRBJ1-3	TRBV7-9	-	ASSLAGTVHTIY
TRBJ1-1	TRBV6-1	-	ASSETAGTALDTEAF
TRBJ1-4	TRBV7-9	many	ASSPKTGVTNEKLF
TRBJ2-2	TRBV6-1	-	ASTNPGGFKVGELF
TRBJ2-1	TRBV4-1	-	ASSQGEGKGNEQF
TRBJ1-1	TRBV6-5	-	ASSPWGGANTEAF
TRBJ2-1	TRBV7-2	many	ASSLNGYEQF
TRBJ1-2	TRBV12-3/TRBV12-4	-	ASSPTRASYGYT
TRBJ2-2	TRBV14	few	ASSQDPRGGPNTGELF
TRBJ2-1	TRBV12-3/TRBV12-4	-	ASSTIPGHLPYNEQF
TRBJ2-1	TRBV7-8	many	ASREHGTGYNEQF
TRBJ2-7	TRBV12-3/TRBV12-4	few	ASSRSGTAYEQY
TRBJ1-6	TRBV7-2	many	ASSLGGYLNSPLH
TRBJ1-1	TRBV7-9	-	ASRYRGSTEAF
TRBJ2-1	TRBV6-1	-	ASSEWQGYNEQF
TRBJ1-1	TRBV2	-	ASAGAPEAF
TRBJ1-5	TRBV19	few	ASSAIRDRPQPQH
TRBJ2-7	TRBV7-4	-	ASSPSFVIRDSRYEQY
TRBJ2-3	TRBV6-8	-	ASSYSAGGLDTQY
TRBJ2-7	TRBV27	few	ASSLPGPAYEQY
TRBJ2-2	TRBV10-3	few	AITAGGARGGELF
TRBJ2-7	TRBV10-3	-	AITGARSYEQY
TRBJ2-7	TRBV7-6	-	ASSLVDGTGNYEQY
TRBJ1-2	TRBV2	few	AGQGRYGYT
TRBJ2-2	TRBV6-2/TRBV6-3	few	ASSYRSPNTGELF
TRBJ1-2	TRBV7-6	-	ASSPGYYGYT
TRBJ2-5	TRBV7-9	-	ASGAKETQY
TRBJ2-5	TRBV11-3	-	ASSLAFATRTSGSMETQY
TRBJ2-1	TRBV11-1	-	ASSLTSGPRGQF
TRBJ2-5	TRBV7-9	many	ASSLAREQETQY
TRBJ1-1	TRBV7-3	-	ASSEGATGEAF
TRBJ1-5	TRBV4-1	medium-sized	ASSLKGLPDGNQPQH
TRBJ1-1	TRBV2	few	ASSEARSMNTEAF
TRBJ1-6	TRBV5-6	-	ASSSEFYNSPLH
TRBJ2-5	TRBV5-8	-	ASSLGQGLRETQY
TRBJ2-3	TRBV12-5	few	ASGLVRASGGSDTQY
TRBJ2-1	TRBV7-9	-	ASSRGQGWNEQF
TRBJ1-2	TRBV7-9	few	ASSFSDRVSGYT
TRBJ2-2	TRBV10-3	few	AAGRDTNTGELF
TRBJ2-2	TRBV6-5	-	ASSFDRISANTGELF
TRBJ1-1	TRBV7-9	-	ASSSPYTRGGGTNTEAF
TRBJ2-7	TRBV27	-	ASSLEGTGSDEQY
TRBJ2-1	TRBV20-1	-	SARGGGQSYNEQF
TRBJ2-5	TRBV12-3/TRBV12-4	many	ASSRQLGDETQY
TRBJ2-4	TRBV7-9	few	ASSSQGAVQY
TRBJ1-2	TRBV29-1	-	SVPTEGADYGYT